Listed here are 10 T cell receptor beta chains from one sample, sequenced in a study of monozygotic twins with cystic fibrosis. Clones were read by immunoSEQ multiplex PCR, and TCRdb kept only the in-frame ones, dropping some. The sample shows about 24,000 clones, 87% of them seen only once. The sample taken for sequencing was blood. The origin of the receptors is a young woman with cystic fibrosis.

V gene TRBV5-1 combines with J gene TRBJ1-3; D may be TRBD1 (5 bases). Germline V gives CDR1 SGHRS, CDR2 YFSETQ. V lost 1 base, J lost 4 bases, and 15 bases lay in between. The CDR3 totals 16 residues. CDR3 nucleotides: TGCGCCAGCAGCTTGTCTCCGGGGACGAAAGGAAACACCATATATTTT. It codes for CASSLSPGTKGNTIYF.

The chain uses TRBV20-1 and TRBJ2-1; D uncertain. The CDR3 spans 11 residues. V lost 6 bases and J 2 bases, leaving 5 bases between the germline ends. Germline loops: CDR1 DFQATT, CDR2 SNEGSKA (reference sequence). CDR3 region: CSARTYNEQFF. CDR3 bases: TGCAGTGCAAGGACCTACAATGAGCAGTTCTTC.

This chain connects TRBV4-1 to TRBJ2-1; 7 nucleotides align to TRBD2. V dropped 1 base and J dropped 9; count of bases not matched to a gene: 9. CDR3 length: 15 residues. Per germline, CDR1 MGHRA and CDR2 YSYEKL. CDR3 amino acids: CASSQGVGGYVEQFF. The CDR3 DNA is TGCGCCAGCAGCCAAGGGGTGGGAGGGTACGTTGAGCAGTTCTTC.

The chain recombines TRBV6-5 with TRBJ2-2; no firm D call. The CDR3 is made up of 12 amino acids. The germline V gene has CDR1 MNHEY and CDR2 SVGAGI. Trimming took off 2 bases at V and 8 bases at J, with 6 bases between the two ends. As DNA, the CDR3 is TGTGCCAGCAGTTACGGTACAGGGGAGCTGTTTTTT. Amino acids: CASSYGTGELFF.

The chain couples TRBV28 to TRBJ1-5, with D perhaps matching TRBD1 (5 bases). The CDR3 has 13 amino acids. Deletions cut 2 bases from V and 6 bases from J, with 8 bases between. In germline, CDR1 is MDHEN, CDR2 SYDVKM. The CDR3 DNA is TGTGCCAGCAGTTTAAATGGGGGTCAGCCCCAGCATTTT. Protein product: CASSLNGGQPQHF.

V gene TRBV5-1 combines with J gene TRBJ2-2; D gene uncertain. Trimming shortened V by 0 bases and J by 5 bases, and 11 bases separated the two germline ends. This CDR3 is built from 15 residues. CDR1 and CDR2 from the germline V gene are SGHRS and YFSETQ. CDR3 nucleotides: TGCGCCAGCAGCTTGGCGACTCAAACGACCGGGGAGCTGTTTTTT. It codes for CASSLATQTTGELFF. Supplemented by reference TRBV5-1 and TRBJ2-2, the full variable domain reads KAGVTQTPRYLIKTRGQQVTLSCSPISGHRSVSWYQQTPGQGLQFLFEYFSETQRNKGNFPGRFSGRQFSNSRSEMNVSTLELGDSALYLCASSLATQTTGELFFGEGSRLTVL.

The chain links TRBV18 to TRBJ2-7; 8 bases align to TRBD1. With V trimmed by 8 bases and J by 4 bases, 7 bases remained unmatched. Germline assignment: CDR1 KGHSH and CDR2 LQKENI. This CDR3 has 13 residues. CDR3 DNA sequence: TGTGCCAGCACGGACAGGGTCACGTACGAGCAGTACTTC. This sequence encodes CASTDRVTYEQYF.

This clone was counted once. The chain uses TRBV13 and TRBJ2-3; D is perhaps TRBD2 (7 bases). V lost 2 bases and J lost 4, with 13 bases in between. The CDR3 is 15 residues long. Germline V CDR1 and CDR2: PRHDT, FYEKMQ (reference sequence). This CDR3 reads CASSLRGGRADTQYF. CDR3 coding DNA: TGTGCCAGCAGCTTAAGGGGGGGCCGGGCAGATACGCAGTATTTT.

The chain joins TRBV7-2 to TRBJ2-7; D ambiguous. The V end was cut by 3 bases, the J end by 3 bases, with 9 bases between. Germline lookup yields CDR1 SGHTA and CDR2 FQGNSA. CDR3 size: 13 residues. This CDR3 reads CASSFLDNYEQYF. CDR3 nucleotide sequence: TGTGCCAGCAGCTTCCTCGACAACTACGAGCAGTACTTC.

The chain couples TRBV6-1 to TRBJ2-5; a weak D match, TRBD2 (5 bases). CDR1 MNHNS and CDR2 SASEGT come from the germline V gene. CDR3 length: 13 amino acids. V gave up 1 base and J gave up 3 bases, with 6 bases separating them. The CDR3, as DNA: TGTGCCAGCAGTGAAGGGGAGAAAGAGACCCAGTACTTC. As protein: CASSEGEKETQYF.